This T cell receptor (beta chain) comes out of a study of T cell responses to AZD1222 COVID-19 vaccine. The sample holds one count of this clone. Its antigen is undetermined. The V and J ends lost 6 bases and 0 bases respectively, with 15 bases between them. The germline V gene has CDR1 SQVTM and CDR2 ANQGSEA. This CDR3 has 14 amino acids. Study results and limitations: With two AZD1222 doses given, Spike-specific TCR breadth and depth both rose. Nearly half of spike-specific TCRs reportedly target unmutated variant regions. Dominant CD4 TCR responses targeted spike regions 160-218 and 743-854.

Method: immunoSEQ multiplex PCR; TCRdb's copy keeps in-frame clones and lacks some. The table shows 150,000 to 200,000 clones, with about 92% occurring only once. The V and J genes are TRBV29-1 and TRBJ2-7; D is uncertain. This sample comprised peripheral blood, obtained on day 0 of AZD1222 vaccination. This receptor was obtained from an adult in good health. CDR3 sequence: CSVVDGYSSYEQYF. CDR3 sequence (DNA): TGCAGCGTCGTGGACGGCTATAGCTCCTACGAGCAGTACTTC.